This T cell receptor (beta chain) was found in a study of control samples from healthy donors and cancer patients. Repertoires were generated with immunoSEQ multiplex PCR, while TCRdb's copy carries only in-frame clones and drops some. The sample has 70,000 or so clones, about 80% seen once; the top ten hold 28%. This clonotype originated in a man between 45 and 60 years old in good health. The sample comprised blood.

The CDR3 is CAISESAGYEQYF. The CDR3 DNA sequence: TGTGCCATCAGTGAGTCGGCGGGGTACGAGCAGTACTTC. This sequence joins TRBV10-3 and TRBJ2-7, with D tentatively TRBD2 (6 bases). From germline, CDR1 is ENHRY and CDR2 SYGVKD. This CDR3 spans 13 amino acids. Trimming shortened V by 0 bases and J by 4 bases, and 7 bases separated the two germline ends.